The 4 T cell receptor beta chains reported below all come from one sample, sequenced in a study of blood T cells in healthy people across ages. It was with a sample-barcoded 5' primer and a J-beta primer mix that a second PCR of roughly 6 to 12 cycles was run. One entry per CDR3 protein, called by TCRdb with MiXCR from the 5' RACE reads. The table includes some 670,000 distinct CDR3 sequences, around 50% detected once. Sequences were obtained from blood. These receptors all stem from an elderly woman in good health.

Concerning this clonotype itself: This may come from a read error, since a much larger clone is one base off. This rearrangement joins TRBV12-3 or TRBV12-4 to TRBJ2-1; tentative D call: TRBD2 (5 bases). The J call could be wrong; TRBJ2-7 is a better fit for the DNA end. The CDR3 spans 15 residues. The CDR3 DNA reads as TGTGCCAGCAGTTTAAAGGGCGGGTTCTACAATGAGCAGTACTTC. This gives the protein CASSLKGGFYNEQYF.

V usage is TRBV5-1 and J usage is TRBJ2-5; 10 bases are a match to TRBD2. The tail of the sequence fits TRBJ2-7 better, so the J call may be wrong. The CDR3 has 14 residues. From germline, CDR1 is SGHRS and CDR2 YFSETQ. The CDR3 sequence is CASSLSLAGDEQYF. The CDR3 bases are TGCGCCAGCAGCTTGAGTCTAGCGGGAGACGAGCAGTACTTC.

As to this clonotype: The germline gene is not matched at one end of the junction; a read error may be the cause. The chain recombines TRBV20-1 with TRBJ1-6, with TRBD1 identical over 7 bases. This CDR3 comprises 16 residues. CDR1 is DFQATT, CDR2 SNEGSKA, per germline (reference sequence). DNA for the CDR3: TGCAGTGCTAGAAGGACCTCAGGGGGATATAATTCACCCCCCCACTTT. Protein: CSARRTSGGYNSPPHF.

J is TRBJ2-7 and V is TRBV27; the D gene is possibly TRBD2 (5 bases). The CDR3 has 11 residues. V lost 10 bases and J 3 bases, leaving 10 bases between the germline ends. Per the germline V gene, CDR1 is MNHEY and CDR2 is SMNVEV (reference sequence). CDR3 loop: CATGGYYEQYF. The CDR3 DNA follows: TGTGCCACCGGAGGTTACTACGAGCAGTACTTC.